The T cell receptor beta chain described here comes from a study of CD8 T cells in ankylosing spondylitis (dated by TCRdb to about 2017). For the wider study: T cell receptor beta repertoires were profiled in healthy donors and ankylosing spondylitis patients so that disease-linked TCR variants could be found. The whole study cohort included 85 to 120 healthy donors and 25 ankylosing spondylitis patients. Peripheral blood samples were taken, and synovial fluid was additionally collected from ankylosing spondylitis patients. Broad study findings and their caveats: Blood from ankylosing spondylitis patients appeared to be characterized by a TCR beta motif made up of several highly homologous amino acid variants. In peripheral blood, the disease-linked clones were found at relatively low frequencies and had a CD8+ phenotype. Some of the motif variants had been reported before in the synovial fluid and blood of reactive arthritis patients, a finding that suggests common disease-initiation mechanisms. The disease-linked clones were reported as significantly enriched in matched synovial fluid samples from ankylosing spondylitis patients.

Data came from an Illumina HiSeq 2500. Quantitative 5'-RACE with molecular barcodes was the method used to prepare the TCR beta libraries. As for how the authors treated the data: To identify disease-linked TCR variants, a new computational method was used, one built on a probabilistic model of VDJ rearrangement. Starting from the raw public reads, TCRdb applied fastp trimming at Q25, assembled clones with MiXCR and retained in-frame beta chains. Rows with a matching CDR3 protein are joined into one entry that keeps the most common DNA and genes. It is TCRdb's table, rather than the study itself, that gives the V and J calls and clone size. The sample table records around 150,000 distinct CDR3 sequences; about an eighth of these occur just once. The ten biggest clones cover around 4.1% of the sample. This clonotype was recorded at least ten times. Its antigen remains unidentified. Base qualities are missing; no much larger clone stands one base away.

CDR1 and CDR2 were assigned from the germline V gene (reference sequence) as DFQATT and SNEGSKA. The germline ends are 8 bases apart after V is trimmed by 3 bases and J by 8 bases. The CDR3 goes from the cysteine to the phenylalanine over 11 residues. Solely the CDR3 DNA is kept, with 33 bases framed from the first base. The sequence was collected from a female donor with ankylosing spondylitis or in good health (not recorded which). The receptor chain draws on TRBV20-1 and TRBJ2-4, with the D gene uncertain. The sequenced sample was blood, either unsorted or a sorted T cell fraction (not recorded which). The CDR3: CSASGPYIQYF. In nucleotides, the sequence is TGCAGTGCTAGTGGCCCCTACATTCAGTACTTC.